This T cell receptor beta chain was sequenced in a study of cytomegalovirus exposure and HLA in healthy donors. General study results and limits: Some V segments could not be told apart, so they were left out, TRBV6-2 and TRBV6-3 among them. Presence/absence analysis assumed near-uniform sequencing depth across donors.

The primer mix had 60 Vbeta and 13 Jbeta primers. This table comes from immunoSEQ multiplex PCR, and its TCRdb copy is limited to in-frame clones, with some not included. The sample records 120,000 to 150,000 clones, over 65% being singletons. The table lists this clone with a few counts. The antigen remains undetermined. This cohort consisted of healthy bone marrow donors. CDR1 is MNHEY and CDR2 is SMNVEV in the germline V gene (reference sequence). This CDR3 spans 15 amino acids. The V end lost 4 bases, the J end lost 2 bases, and 15 bases lay between the germline ends. The sample taken for sequencing was PBMCs. The V gene is TRBV27, the J gene TRBJ2-7; a possible D gene is TRBD1 (5 bases). The source is a male donor in good health and CMV-seronegative. The CDR3 reads CASSSIATAAYEQYF. The CDR3 DNA sequence: TGTGCCAGCAGTTCGATCGCGACAGCCGCCTACGAGCAGTACTTC.